The 5 T cell receptor beta chains given below trace back to one sample, sequenced in a study of blood T cell repertoires in COVID-19. Clones were sequenced by immunoSEQ multiplex PCR, and TCRdb holds only the in-frame ones, with some missing. The table has about 400,000 clones, around 92% seen once. The specimen was peripheral blood. All receptors come from a man in his forties with acute or convalescent COVID-19.

The chain employs TRBV28 and TRBJ1-5, with D possibly TRBD1 on 5 matching bases. V dropped 3 bases and J dropped 6 bases, with 12 bases sitting between them. Looked up from germline, CDR1 is MDHEN and CDR2 is SYDVKM. This CDR3 is 14 amino acids long. The CDR3 nucleotides read TGTGCCAGCAGTTTCCCCAGGGAAGGTCAGCCCCAGCATTTT. It translates to CASSFPREGQPQHF.

The CDR3 nucleotides read TGTGCCAGTAAAACAGGGTTGGAGAAACAGCCCCAGCATTTT. It codes for CASKTGLEKQPQHF. The gene calls are TRBV19 and TRBJ1-5; perhaps TRBD1 as D (6 bases). CDR1 is LNHDA and CDR2 is SQIVND in the germline V gene (reference sequence). CDR3 length: 14 residues. Trimming shortened V by 7 bases and J by 7 bases, and 17 bases separated the two germline ends.

This chain uses TRBV21-1 with TRBJ1-2; the table's D call of TRBD1 was not tested on the DNA. TRBV21-1 corresponds to a pseudogene. The length of the CDR3 is 13 residues. CDR3 nucleotides: TGTGCCAGCAGCAAGGACAGGGGGTATGGCTACACCTTC. This gives the protein CASSKDRGYGYTF.

The chain carries TRBV2 and TRBJ1-5; 8 bases align to TRBD1. The CDR3 has 13 residues. J gave up 4 bases and V 6 bases, and 2 bases lay outside the gene matches. Looked up from germline, CDR1 is SNHLY and CDR2 is FYNNEI. DNA of the CDR3: TGTGCCAGCAGGAACAGGGGGAATCAGCCCCAGCATTTT. It encodes CASRNRGNQPQHF.

The chain has TRBV5-4 and TRBJ2-2, with 10 bases lining up with TRBD2. The CDR3 has 17 residues. Germline assignment: CDR1 SGHNT and CDR2 YYREEE (reference sequence). V trimming: 3 bases; J trimming: 6 bases; junction bases outside the gene matches: 11. This CDR3 is CASSWGELAGEAGELFF. CDR3 sequence (DNA): TGTGCCAGCAGCTGGGGAGAGCTAGCGGGGGAGGCCGGGGAGCTGTTTTTT.